This TCR beta chain was documented in a study of blood T cell repertoires in COVID-19. TCRdb's copy holds only in-frame clones and misses some; the assay was immunoSEQ multiplex PCR. The sample has approximately 180,000 clones, roughly nine tenths seen once. The germline V gene has CDR1 DFQATT and CDR2 SNEGSKA (reference sequence). This CDR3 spans 17 amino acids. V lost 3 bases, J lost 3 bases, and 14 bases stayed unmatched. V usage is TRBV20-1 and J usage is TRBJ2-1, with TRBD2 matching 7 bases. The clonotype originates from a woman in her forties with acute COVID-19. The sequencing sample was made of PBMCs or T cells enriched from blood (not recorded which). The CDR3 bases are TGCAGTGCTAGTAGTCCCCAACCTGGGGGGGTCTACAATGAGCAGTTCTTC. Encoded protein: CSASSPQPGGVYNEQFF.